These 27 T cell receptor beta chains share one sample of origin, sequenced in a study of blood T cell repertoires in COVID-19 (dated by TCRdb to 2018 to 2021). The method was the immunoSEQ multiplex PCR assay. TCRdb provides this immuneACCESS table in a form limited to in-frame rearrangements. Some clones are lacking; in checked studies, under half of them reflect an unresolved V gene, and why the rest are absent is not known. This sample has about 150,000 clones in its table, and approximately 89% of those were observed once. The ten top clones hold around 1.6% of the sample. Sequencing was carried out using peripheral blood. The receptors were sampled from a human donor in a cohort sampled during active COVID-19.

The chain is built from TRBV9 and TRBJ2-1; no clear D gene. Trimming took 0 bases from V and 0 from J, leaving 10 bases between them. The CDR3 is made up of 16 amino acids. Germline loops: CDR1 SGDLS, CDR2 YYNGEE. The CDR3 loop is CASSVVSALSYNEQFF. Written as DNA, the CDR3 is TGTGCCAGCAGCGTAGTGAGCGCCCTCTCCTACAATGAGCAGTTCTTC. Drawing the rest from reference TRBV9 and TRBJ2-1, the complete variable domain is DSGVTQTPKHLITATGQRVTLRCSPRSGDLSVYWYQQSLDQGLQFLIQYYNGEERAKGNILERFSAQQFPDLHSELNLSSLELGDSALYFCASSVVSALSYNEQFFGPGTRLTVL.

This chain links TRBV15 with TRBJ1-5; TRBD1 is a possible D gene (5 bases). CDR3 length equals 15 residues. V lost 0 bases and J 7 bases, leaving 13 bases between the germline ends. Per germline, CDR1 LNHNV and CDR2 YYDKDF (reference sequence). The CDR3, as DNA: TGTGCCACCAGCAGAGATAGCAGGGATAGACAGCCCCAGCATTTT. Translating gives CATSRDSRDRQPQHF.

This clone was counted between two and nine times. The J gene is TRBJ1-2, the V gene TRBV7-9; D gene ambiguous. Per the germline V gene, CDR1 is SEHNR and CDR2 is FQNEAQ (reference sequence). The CDR3 spans 15 residues. Trimming pared 7 bases from V and 0 bases from J, leaving 15 bases between. CDR3 DNA sequence: TGTGCCAGCACCAATTGGGCAGAGCCTAACTATGGCTACACCTTC. This gives the protein CASTNWAEPNYGYTF. Full variable domain (rest looked up from reference TRBV7-9 and TRBJ1-2): DTGVSQNPRHKITKRGQNVTFRCDPISEHNRLYWYRQTLGQGPEFLTYFQNEAQLEKSRLLSDRFSAERPKGSFSTLEIQRTEQGDSAMYLCASTNWAEPNYGYTFGSGTRLTVV.

This clone was seen only once. The chain links TRBV5-1 to TRBJ2-7; a possible D gene is TRBD2 (5 bases). The CDR3 is made up of 15 amino acids. Trimming cost V 1 base and J 0 bases, with 11 bases left between them. Per germline, CDR1 SGHRS and CDR2 YFSETQ. The CDR3 DNA is TGCGCCAGCAGCTTGAGGTATGGGAGCTCCTACGAGCAGTACTTC. This encodes CASSLRYGSSYEQYF.

The chain links TRBV6-2 or TRBV6-3 to TRBJ2-1; 14 positions match TRBD2. CDR1 is MNHEY and CDR2 is SVGEGT in the germline V gene. J lost 7 bases, V lost 6 bases, and 5 bases had no gene match. The CDR3 covers 15 residues. CDR3 sequence reads: CASSWGLAGDNEQFF. CDR3 nucleotides: TGTGCCAGCAGCTGGGGACTAGCGGGGGATAATGAGCAGTTCTTC.

The chain employs TRBV5-1 and TRBJ2-1; 8 positions match TRBD2. CDR1 and CDR2 from the germline V gene are SGHRS and YFSETQ. CDR3 length: 13 amino acids. After removal of 4 bases from V and 8 bases from J, the junction contained 5 bases not matched to a gene. The CDR3 region has the DNA TGCGCCAGCAGCGGGCTAGCGGGTGATGAGCAGTTCTTC. It encodes CASSGLAGDEQFF.

This clone has just a few counts. The gene calls are TRBV27 and TRBJ1-3, with D possibly matching TRBD1 (5 bases). The CDR3 covers 14 residues. Germline V CDR1 and CDR2: MNHEY, SMNVEV (reference sequence). With 5 bases removed from V and 4 bases from J, the gap between germline ends came to 12 bases. The CDR3 coding sequence is TGTGCCAGCAGTCCTATGACAGAGGGAAACACCATATATTTT. Translation gives CASSPMTEGNTIYF.

The rearrangement joins TRBV19 to TRBJ2-5; 7 bases fit TRBD1. The CDR3 is 13 residues long. Germline CDR1 and CDR2: LNHDA and SQIVND (reference sequence). The junction had 5 bases not matched to a gene; V was cut back by 5 bases and J by 5 bases. The CDR3 loop reads CASSPKTGETQYF. CDR3 coding DNA: TGTGCCAGTAGTCCCAAGACAGGGGAGACCCAGTACTTC.

The rearrangement uses TRBV19 and TRBJ1-5; D call uncertain. Germline assignment: CDR1 LNHDA and CDR2 SQIVND (reference sequence). The germline V and J ends were trimmed by 7 bases and 0 bases, with 10 bases remaining between them. CDR3 size: 14 residues. The CDR3 bases are TGTGCCAGTACCCCCACAAATAGCAATCAGCCCCAGCATTTT. Its translation: CASTPTNSNQPQHF.

This rearrangement joins TRBV2 to TRBJ2-5, with D possibly being TRBD2 (6 bases). The CDR3 consists of 13 residues. Germline CDR1 reads SNHLY; CDR2 reads FYNNEI. Trimming pared 6 bases from V and 4 bases from J, leaving 12 bases between. CDR3 nucleotides: TGTGCCAGCAGATCTCCGGGACTAGAGACCCAGTACTTC. It yields the protein CASRSPGLETQYF.

V is TRBV29-1 and J is TRBJ1-1; tentative D call: TRBD1 (6 bases). This CDR3 has 12 residues. V dropped 7 bases and J dropped 0 bases, with 9 bases sitting between them. CDR1 is SQVTM and CDR2 is ANQGSEA in the germline V gene. DNA of the CDR3: TGCAGCGGACAGGTGATGAACACTGAAGCTTTCTTT. Its translation is CSGQVMNTEAFF.

The CDR3 DNA reads TGTGCCAGCACCGTGGGACAGGGTTTTACTGAAGCTTTCTTT. This gives the protein CASTVGQGFTEAFF. The rearrangement links TRBV9 to TRBJ1-1; 9 bases map to TRBD1. CDR1 and CDR2 (germline): SGDLS, YYNGEE. CDR3 length equals 14 residues. Trimming cost V 6 bases and J 5 bases; bases outside gene matches: 8.

The chain couples TRBV5-1 to TRBJ1-3; D may be TRBD1 (5 bases). This CDR3 region has 15 residues. With 4 bases removed from V and 0 bases from J, the gap between germline ends came to 11 bases. Germline CDR1 reads SGHRS; CDR2 reads YFSETQ. The CDR3 is CASSADMSSGNTIYF. The CDR3 DNA reads TGCGCCAGCAGCGCGGACATGAGCTCTGGAAACACCATATATTTT.

The chain recombines TRBV5-1 with TRBJ2-1, with 13 nucleotides matching TRBD2. Germline lookup yields CDR1 SGHRS and CDR2 YFSETQ. J gave up 6 bases and V 3 bases, and 3 bases lay outside the gene matches. This CDR3 comprises 15 residues. This chain's CDR3 is CASSWTSGGSNEQFF. In DNA, the CDR3 is TGCGCCAGCAGCTGGACTAGCGGGGGATCCAATGAGCAGTTCTTC.

CDR3 DNA: TGTGCCAGCAGTGATCGGGTGGGCGGGGAGCAGTTCTTC. Its protein product is CASSDRVGGEQFF. The rearrangement links TRBV6-1 to TRBJ2-1, with a tentative D call TRBD2 (5 bases). The CDR3 sequence is 13 residues long. Trimming left V 3 bases short and J 10 bases short, with 13 bases between. CDR1 is MNHNS, CDR2 SASEGT, per germline.

The V and J genes are TRBV27 and TRBJ2-2; 7 bases agree with TRBD1. Trimming at V came to 1 base and at J to 0 bases, leaving 11 bases not matched to a gene. The CDR3 sequence is 19 residues long. The germline V gene encodes CDR1 MNHEY and CDR2 SMNVEV (reference sequence). The CDR3 DNA follows: TGTGCCAGCAGTTTATATCCTAGGGGGCGCGGGCCGAACACCGGGGAGCTGTTTTTT. It translates to CASSLYPRGRGPNTGELFF.

This clone has just one count. CDR3 nucleotides: TGTGCCAGCAGCCGCTGGGAGAGACCCCTCCACTTT. As protein: CASSRWERPLHF. The chain employs TRBV14 and TRBJ1-6; the D is unclear. Trimming removed 4 bases from V and 12 bases from J, with 10 bases in between. The CDR3 has 12 residues. CDR1 and CDR2 (germline): SGHDN, FVKESK.

The CDR3 protein is CASSLRGGAGNQPQHF. CDR3 in DNA: TGCGCCAGCAGCCTGAGGGGAGGGGCGGGCAATCAGCCCCAGCATTTT. V and J are TRBV10-2 and TRBJ1-5; a weak D match, TRBD1 (5 bases). Looked up from germline, CDR1 is WSHSY and CDR2 is SAAADI. V gave up 6 bases and J gave up 2 bases, with 17 bases separating them. The CDR3 length is 16 residues.

Of note for this clone: Additional DNA sequences in this sample encode the identical CDR3. The V and J genes are TRBV3-1 (or the pseudogene TRBV3-2) and TRBJ2-1, with D maybe TRBD2 (6 bases). CDR1 and CDR2 (germline): LGHDT, YNNKEL (reference sequence). This CDR3 comprises 13 residues. V was trimmed by 4 bases and J by 5 bases, leaving 9 bases between them. The DNA of the CDR3 is TGTGCCAGCAGCCCCCGACTAGACAATGAGCAGTTCTTC. It encodes CASSPRLDNEQFF.

The J gene is TRBJ1-1, the V gene TRBV12-3 or TRBV12-4, with 7 bases fitting TRBD1. CDR3 size: 13 residues. J gave up 6 bases and V 4 bases, and 5 bases lay outside the gene matches. DNA of the CDR3: TGTGCCAGCAGTTCCCAGGGGGGCGCTGAAGCTTTCTTT. It yields the protein CASSSQGGAEAFF.

The rearrangement links TRBV5-4 to TRBJ2-5; 10 bases agree with TRBD2. J lost 2 bases, V lost 4 bases, and 5 bases had no gene match. CDR1 and CDR2 (germline): SGHNT, YYREEE (reference sequence). The CDR3 extends over 15 amino acids. CDR3 nucleotide sequence: TGTGCCAGCAGCCAAGCTAGCGGGGGTCAAGAGACCCAGTACTTC. It is translated as CASSQASGGQETQYF.

The genes are TRBV19 and TRBJ1-6; 7 positions match TRBD1. Germline CDR1 reads LNHDA; CDR2 reads SQIVND (reference sequence). V shed 6 bases, J shed 5 bases, and the junction held 4 bases outside the gene matches. The length of the CDR3 is 14 residues. The CDR3 spells CASRPGQNNSPLHF. CDR3 sequence (DNA): TGTGCCAGTAGGCCGGGACAGAATAATTCACCCCTCCACTTT.

Concerning this clone: This same CDR3 is encoded by further DNA sequences in the sample. The chain has TRBV2 and TRBJ2-7; unclear D gene. CDR3 size: 13 residues. Germline V gives CDR1 SNHLY, CDR2 FYNNEI. Between the trimmed V and J ends, which lost 4 bases and 0 bases, there was a span of 7 bases. This CDR3 is CASSGTASYEQYF. CDR3 in DNA: TGTGCCAGCAGTGGCACAGCCTCCTACGAGCAGTACTTC.

The V and J genes are TRBV9 and TRBJ2-5; TRBD1 matches 8 bases. J gave up 5 bases and V 4 bases, and 10 bases lay outside the gene matches. Germline CDR1 SGDLS, CDR2 YYNGEE. This CDR3 region has 15 residues. CDR3 coding DNA: TGTGCCAGCAGCACCCGGACAGGGCTAGGGGAGACCCAGTACTTC. It encodes CASSTRTGLGETQYF.

This chain connects TRBV10-3 to TRBJ2-5; no clear D. This CDR3 comprises 14 residues. The germline CDR1 and CDR2 sequences are ENHRY and SYGVKD. V was cut by 3 bases and J by 3 bases, with 11 bases left in between. The DNA of the CDR3 is TGTGCCATCAGTGACAAGGCGACAAAAGAGACCCAGTACTTC. Residues: CAISDKATKETQYF.

The V call is TRBV7-8, the J call TRBJ1-1; D unclear. Germline V CDR1 and CDR2: SGHVS, FQNEAQ. The CDR3 consists of 14 residues. V was trimmed by 1 base and J by 1 base, leaving 7 bases between them. The CDR3 here is CASSLVAGNTEAFF. The CDR3 DNA reads as TGTGCCAGCAGCTTAGTTGCAGGGAACACTGAAGCTTTCTTT.

The chain carries TRBV9 and TRBJ1-3; tentatively, D is TRBD1 (6 bases). This CDR3 has 15 residues. Trimming cost V 0 bases and J 4 bases, with 11 bases left between them. The germline V gene has CDR1 SGDLS and CDR2 YYNGEE. The chain's CDR3 is CASSVGQGKGNTIYF. The CDR3 coding sequence is TGTGCCAGCAGCGTAGGGCAGGGGAAAGGAAACACCATATATTTT.